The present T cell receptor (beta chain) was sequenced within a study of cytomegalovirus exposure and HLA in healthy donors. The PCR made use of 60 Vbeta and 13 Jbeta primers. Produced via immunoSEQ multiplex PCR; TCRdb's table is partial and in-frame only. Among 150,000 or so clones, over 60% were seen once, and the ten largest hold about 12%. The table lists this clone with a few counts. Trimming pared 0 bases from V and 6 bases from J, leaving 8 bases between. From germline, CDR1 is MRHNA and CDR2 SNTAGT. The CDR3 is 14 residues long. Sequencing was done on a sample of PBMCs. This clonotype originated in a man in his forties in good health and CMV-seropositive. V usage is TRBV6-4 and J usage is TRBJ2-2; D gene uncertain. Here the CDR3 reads CASSDSNRAGELFF. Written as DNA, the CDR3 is TGTGCCAGCAGTGACTCGAATCGCGCCGGGGAGCTGTTTTTT.